The 13 T cell receptor beta chains below come from one sample, sequenced in a study of regulatory T cells in long-lasting Graves disease. Time point meaning: newly diagnosed GD, antithyroid drugs for less than 3 months. PBMC RNA served as the TCR library source. For TCR beta, libraries came from iRepertoire HTBI primers and Arm-PCR of CDR3 regions. MiXCR, run by TCRdb on the multiplex PCR reads, gives a single entry per CDR3 protein. The data show about 500,000 distinct CDR3 sequences, with roughly 16% seen just once and 12% held by the top ten. The sample also formed part of further work on T cells in Graves' hyperthyroidism and ophthalmopathy.

Sample: peripheral blood mononuclear cells (PBMCs), taken at new diagnosis, from a patient treated with antithyroid drugs. The origin of the receptors is a middle-aged man with Graves disease.

The chain joins TRBV5-1 to TRBJ1-1, with D unclear. The germline V gene encodes CDR1 SGHRS and CDR2 YFSETQ. The CDR3 covers 12 residues. Trimming removed 2 bases at V and 1 base at J, with 3 bases between. CDR3 loop: CASSFKNTEAFF. CDR3 nucleotide sequence: TGCGCCAGCAGCTTTAAGAACACTGAAGCTTTCTTT.

This clonotype was counted only a few times. The chain joins TRBV5-6 to TRBJ1-5, with a possible D match to TRBD1 (6 bases). The CDR3 length is 15 residues. Trimming cost V 3 bases and J 5 bases, with 15 bases left between them. The germline CDR1 and CDR2 sequences are SGHDT and YYEEEE. The CDR3 region is CASSSMTGRDQPQHF. The CDR3 DNA sequence: TGTGCCAGCAGCTCAATGACAGGCCGTGATCAGCCCCAGCATTTT. Supplemented by reference TRBV5-6 and TRBJ1-5, the full variable domain reads DAGVTQSPTHLIKTRGQQVTLRCSPKSGHDTVSWYQQALGQGPQFIFQYYEEEERQRGNFPDRFSGHQFPNYSSELNVNALLLGDSALYLCASSSMTGRDQPQHFGDGTRLSIL.

This clonotype showed up just a few times. J is TRBJ2-2 and V is TRBV10-3; 7 bases are shared with TRBD1. The CDR3 has 14 amino acids. V was clipped by 6 bases and J by 6 bases; unmatched bases: 7. Germline CDR1 reads ENHRY; CDR2 reads SYGVKD. CDR3 sequence reads: CAIRQTGTAGELFF. CDR3 in DNA: TGTGCCATCAGACAGACCGGGACAGCCGGGGAGCTGTTTTTT.

This clonotype was detected ten times or more. The V and J genes are TRBV11-2 and TRBJ2-3; D unclear. The CDR3 extends over 15 amino acids. Germline CDR1 reads SGHAT; CDR2 reads FQNNGV. The V gene lost 5 bases and the J gene lost 0 bases, with 12 bases spanning the gap. In DNA form, the CDR3 reads TGTGCCAGCAGCCACCGGACCCCTAGCACAGATACGCAGTATTTT. It is translated as CASSHRTPSTDTQYF.

The chain has TRBV6-5 and TRBJ2-7; tentatively, D is TRBD2 (6 bases). The V gene's germline CDR1 is MNHEY and CDR2 SVGAGI. The V end was cut by 0 bases, the J end by 7 bases, with 13 bases between. The CDR3 spans 14 residues. The DNA of the CDR3 is TGTGCCAGCAGTTACTCTCGACTAGGTCTTGAGCAGTACTTC. Encoded protein: CASSYSRLGLEQYF.

As regards this clonotype: A much larger clone lies a single base off, so this may be a read error. The CDR3 carries no conserved terminal phenylalanine or tryptophan, so it likely arises from a read error. The rearrangement joins TRBV29-1 to TRBJ1-1; D perhaps matches TRBD1 (5 bases). The CDR3 is made up of 12 amino acids. The germline V gene encodes CDR1 SQVTM and CDR2 ANQGSEA. Deletions cut 7 bases from V and 1 base from J, with 10 bases between. The CDR3 nucleotides read TGCAGCGGGATTACAGGGAACACTGAAGCTTTCTCT. This translates into CSGITGNTEAFS.

The table lists this clonotype with many counts. This chain links TRBV20-1 with TRBJ2-1; no firm D call. The CDR3 has 13 amino acids. Germline CDR1 and CDR2: DFQATT and SNEGSKA (reference sequence). Trimming shortened V by 3 bases and J by 8 bases, and 14 bases separated the two germline ends. CDR3 DNA: TGCAGTGCTAGTCTGGTAGTTGGGTATGAGCAGTTCTTC. This gives the protein CSASLVVGYEQFF.

This clonotype has only a few counts. This chain uses TRBV6-1 with TRBJ1-2, with D unclear. Per germline, CDR1 MNHNS and CDR2 SASEGT. There are 14 residues in the CDR3. V shed 6 bases and J shed 0 bases, with 11 bases lying between them. The DNA for the CDR3 is TGTGCCAGCAGCCCCGAGGTCTCTAACTATGGCTACACCTTC. Protein sequence: CASSPEVSNYGYTF.

This sequence joins TRBV4-1 and TRBJ1-1, with D unclear. In germline, CDR1 is MGHRA, CDR2 YSYEKL. V gave up 0 bases and J gave up 0 bases, with 5 bases separating them. CDR3 length: 14 residues. CDR3 protein: CASSQDVVNTEAFF. The CDR3 nucleotides read TGCGCCAGCAGCCAAGATGTGGTGAACACTGAAGCTTTCTTT.

This clonotype was picked up many times. The CDR3 nucleotides read TGTGCCAGCACCCCCAGGGCGGGGACAGGTGCCTACGAGCAGTACTTC. Translating gives CASTPRAGTGAYEQYF. The chain joins TRBV2 to TRBJ2-7; TRBD1 matches at 8 bases. The germline gives CDR1 SNHLY, CDR2 FYNNEI. Trimming at V came to 7 bases and at J to 2 bases, leaving 13 bases not matched to a gene. This CDR3 comprises 16 residues.

This clonotype was counted ten times or more. V and J are TRBV27 and TRBJ2-1, with 13 positions matching TRBD2. CDR3 length: 17 residues. The germline V gene encodes CDR1 MNHEY and CDR2 SMNVEV (reference sequence). The V segment lost 1 base and the J segment 7 bases; nucleotides outside the gene matches: 7. The CDR3 region is CASSLYQGLAGNNEQFF. For the CDR3, the DNA is TGTGCCAGCAGTTTATATCAGGGACTAGCGGGAAATAATGAGCAGTTCTTC.

The rearrangement links TRBV24-1 to TRBJ2-1; 8 nucleotides match TRBD2. Germline-derived CDR1 and CDR2 are KGHDR and SFDVKD. There are 13 residues in the CDR3. V shed 3 bases and J 9 bases; nucleotides not matched to a gene: 3. In DNA form, the CDR3 reads TGTGCCACCAGTGATGGGCGGGAGGTTGAGCAGTTCTTC. This encodes CATSDGREVEQFF.

Ten or more counts support this clonotype. V usage is TRBV7-9 and J usage is TRBJ2-5; D is uncertain. Germline V gives CDR1 SEHNR, CDR2 FQNEAQ (reference sequence). The CDR3 is made up of 13 amino acids. With 5 bases removed from V and 2 bases from J, the gap between germline ends came to 9 bases. CDR3 residues: CASSQPQQETQYF. The CDR3 region has the DNA TGTGCCAGCAGCCAGCCCCAACAAGAGACCCAGTACTTC.